This paragraph reports one T cell receptor (beta chain). Its antigen is not identified. A junction end diverges from the germline sequence, so it may reflect a read error. These data come from a study of tumor and adjacent non-tumor tissue in lung cancer. Study-level information: Each sample yielded around 4 million productive TCRbeta reads on average.

This sample's RNA came from whole unsorted tissue. General study results and limits: Significantly higher TCR diversity was found in tumor than normal lung.

The library came from three nested PCR rounds adapted from ARM-PCR protocols. TCRdb re-derived calls from the multiplex PCR reads in MiXCR, one entry per CDR3 protein. Found here are 120,000 or so distinct CDR3 sequences, around three fifths of them singletons; the top ten hold about 13%. Sequenced material: lung tumor tissue. The clonotype comes from a man aged 25-40 years with non-small cell lung cancer.

For the CDR3, the DNA is TGCGCCAGTAGCCTCACCCTTATAGTGGGGGGCCACCAAACCTACAATGAGCAGTTCTTC. Its translation is CASSLTLIVGGHQTYNEQFF. This chain connects TRBV4-1 to TRBJ2-1; D may match TRBD1 or TRBD2 (6 bases each). This CDR3 comprises 20 residues. Germline CDR1 is MGHRA and CDR2 is YSYEKL.